What follows are 23 T cell receptor beta chains derived from one specimen sequenced in a study of OX40 agonist ivuxolimab in advanced cancers. Method: immunoSEQ multiplex PCR; TCRdb's copy keeps in-frame clones and lacks some. This sample yields about 45,000 clones, of which roughly 91% are seen a single time; around 19% belongs to the top ten. The sequenced sample was CD4+ or CD8+ T cells sorted from blood, obtained in a trial of the OX40 agonist ivuxolimab. The receptor source for this set is an adult with an advanced solid tumor such as melanoma, head and neck, liver or kidney cancer.

The rearrangement links TRBV7-8 to TRBJ1-3; D unresolved. The CDR3 has 14 amino acids. The germline CDR1 and CDR2 sequences are SGHVS and FQNEAQ. V lost 0 bases and J 4 bases, leaving 7 bases between the germline ends. The CDR3 loop reads CASSLAGWGNTIYF. CDR3 nucleotides: TGTGCCAGCAGCTTAGCAGGGTGGGGAAACACCATATATTTT.

This clone appeared once. The gene calls are TRBV6-5 and TRBJ2-2, with D unclear. V was pared by 2 bases and J by 3 bases, with 10 bases between. The CDR3 loop spans 15 amino acids. Germline values: CDR1 MNHEY, CDR2 SVGAGI. The CDR3 nucleotides read TGTGCCAGCAGTTACCAAGGGTCCTACACCGGGGAGCTGTTTTTT. Protein: CASSYQGSYTGELFF.

CDR3 nucleotides: TGCGCCAGCAGTGAGAGGGGCACCGGGGAGCTGTTTTTT. The encoded protein is CASSERGTGELFF. The rearrangement joins TRBV10-2 to TRBJ2-2; D is perhaps TRBD1 (5 bases). Germline CDR1 WSHSY, CDR2 SAAADI. The V and J ends lost 2 bases and 4 bases respectively, with 5 bases between them. The CDR3 is 13 residues long.

V usage is TRBV28 and J usage is TRBJ2-1; 8 positions agree with TRBD1. This CDR3 is 14 amino acids long. Germline V gene lookup returns CDR1 MDHEN and CDR2 SYDVKM. V trimming: 3 bases; J trimming: 6 bases; junction bases outside the gene matches: 4. The chain's CDR3 is CASSFRGLPNEQFF. The CDR3 region has the DNA TGTGCCAGCAGTTTCAGGGGGCTCCCCAATGAGCAGTTCTTC. The variable domain in full, completed from reference TRBV28 and TRBJ2-1, reads DVKVTQSSRYLVKRTGEKVFLECVQDMDHENMFWYRQDPGLGLRLIYFSYDVKMKEKGDIPEGYSVSREKKERFSLILESASTNQTSMYLCASSFRGLPNEQFFGPGTRLTVL.

This chain joins TRBV10-3 and TRBJ2-3; D unclear. CDR1 and CDR2 from the germline V gene are ENHRY and SYGVKD. Trimming stripped 5 bases from V and 0 bases from J, with 15 bases between. This CDR3 region has 16 residues. The DNA for the CDR3 is TGTGCCATCAGTTCCCCAGACCGTTCTAGCACAGATACGCAGTATTTT. Amino acid sequence: CAISSPDRSSTDTQYF.

The chain recombines TRBV30 with TRBJ2-7; D is undetermined. This CDR3 contains 14 residues. Germline CDR1 reads GTSNPN; CDR2 reads SVGIG (reference sequence). V was trimmed by 4 bases and J by 6 bases, leaving 19 bases between them. The CDR3 bases are TGTGCCTGGACGTTTTCTTGGCCTCCTCTCGAGCAGTACTTC. Translating it yields CAWTFSWPPLEQYF.

The rearrangement joins TRBV28 to TRBJ2-1; maybe TRBD2 (6 bases). CDR3 length: 15 amino acids. The germline V gene encodes CDR1 MDHEN and CDR2 SYDVKM. Trimming stripped 3 bases from V and 3 bases from J, with 12 bases between. Here the CDR3 reads CASSFPGDRYNEQFF. CDR3 DNA sequence: TGTGCCAGCAGTTTTCCGGGGGACCGCTACAATGAGCAGTTCTTC.

This chain joins TRBV19 and TRBJ2-2, with D perhaps TRBD1 (5 bases). CDR1 is LNHDA, CDR2 SQIVND, per germline (reference sequence). The CDR3 is 14 residues long. V lost 1 base to trimming and J lost 9 bases, with 12 bases between them. For the CDR3, the DNA is TGTGCCAGTAGTATAGGGCAGGGAAGGAGGGAGCTGTTTTTT. It specifies CASSIGQGRRELFF. The whole variable domain, remainder taken from reference TRBV19 and TRBJ2-2, is DGGITQSPKYLFRKEGQNVTLSCEQNLNHDAMYWYRQDPGQGLRLIYYSQIVNDFQKGDIAEGYSVSREKKESFPLTVTSAQKNPTAFYLCASSIGQGRRELFFGEGSRLTVL.

The chain recombines TRBV6-5 with TRBJ1-5, with 7 bases that match TRBD1. Germline loops: CDR1 MNHEY, CDR2 SVGAGI. The CDR3 covers 14 residues. After removal of 0 bases from V and 5 bases from J, the junction contained 1 base not matched to a gene. The CDR3 nucleotides are TGTGCCAGCAGTTACTCGACAGGGCATCAGCCCCAGCATTTT. Translation: CASSYSTGHQPQHF.

The V gene is TRBV4-1, the J gene TRBJ1-2, with D unclear. Per germline, CDR1 MGHRA and CDR2 YSYEKL. This CDR3 is 17 amino acids long. V was shortened by 0 bases and J by 4 bases, with 18 bases between the two germline ends. CDR3 loop: CASSQDRAAQKPYGYTF. DNA of the CDR3: TGCGCCAGCAGCCAAGATAGGGCAGCCCAAAAGCCCTATGGCTACACCTTC.

V usage is TRBV6-5 and J usage is TRBJ1-2; weak D call: TRBD1 (5 bases). CDR1 MNHEY and CDR2 SVGAGI come from the germline V gene. Trimming left V 2 bases short and J 5 bases short, with 15 bases between. CDR3 length: 15 residues. CDR3 sequence: CASSYGGRALYGYTF. CDR3 coding DNA: TGTGCCAGCAGTTACGGGGGTCGTGCCTTGTATGGCTACACCTTC.

The chain uses TRBV6-1 and TRBJ1-2; D uncertain. V lost 2 bases and J lost 11, with 3 bases in between. Germline V CDR1 and CDR2: MNHNS, SASEGT. This CDR3 spans 9 amino acids. The CDR3 spells CASSEFYTF. The CDR3 DNA reads TGTGCCAGCAGTGAATTTTACACCTTC.

The chain links TRBV28 to TRBJ2-2; D possibly corresponds to TRBD2 (5 bases). CDR1 MDHEN and CDR2 SYDVKM come from the germline V gene. This CDR3 has 13 residues. V gave up 7 bases and J gave up 4 bases, with 10 bases separating them. The CDR3 reads CASTLAGTGELFF. Written as DNA, the CDR3 is TGTGCCAGCACCCTGGCGGGCACCGGGGAGCTGTTTTTT.

The rearrangement joins TRBV4-1 to TRBJ2-1; 9 bases match TRBD2. The trim removed 1 base at V and 6 bases at J, leaving 7 bases unmatched. Germline V gene data show CDR1 as MGHRA and CDR2 as YSYEKL. The CDR3 totals 16 residues. In nucleotides, the CDR3 is TGCGCCAGCAGCCAAGTATCGGCGGGGGGGCTCAATGAGCAGTTCTTC. It is translated as CASSQVSAGGLNEQFF.

This sequence joins TRBV6-1 and TRBJ1-6; 10 bases are a match to TRBD1. Germline trimming cut 3 bases from V and 8 bases from J; bases unmatched to any gene: 4. CDR3 size: 15 residues. The V gene's germline CDR1 is MNHNS and CDR2 SASEGT. CDR3: CASSEGTGAYSPLHF. Written as DNA, the CDR3 is TGTGCCAGCAGTGAGGGGACAGGGGCTTATTCACCCCTCCACTTT.

The gene calls are TRBV28 and TRBJ2-7; no firm D call. CDR1 is MDHEN, CDR2 SYDVKM, per germline. This CDR3 has 11 amino acids. The V gene lost 3 bases and the J gene lost 7 bases, with 7 bases spanning the gap. CDR3 coding DNA: TGTGCCAGCAGTTTTCTGAGAGAGCAGTACTTC. It translates to CASSFLREQYF.

The J gene is TRBJ2-5, the V gene TRBV13; TRBD1 matches 9 bases. CDR3 length: 17 residues. The J segment lost 4 bases and the V segment lost 5 bases, leaving 14 bases of the junction unmatched. From germline, CDR1 is PRHDT and CDR2 FYEKMQ (reference sequence). The CDR3 DNA reads TGTGCCAGCAGCCCGACCAGGGACAGGGAATTGGGAGAGACCCAGTACTTC. Amino acid sequence: CASSPTRDRELGETQYF.

The chain carries TRBV6-6 and TRBJ2-3, with no clear D. CDR1 MNHNY and CDR2 SVGAGI come from the germline V gene (reference sequence). The V gene lost 4 bases and the J gene lost 1 base, with 15 bases spanning the gap. This CDR3 spans 16 amino acids. CDR3 sequence reads: CASSLYRAIGTDTQYF. Written as DNA, the CDR3 is TGTGCCAGCAGTTTATATAGGGCCATCGGCACAGATACGCAGTATTTT.

About this clone: Other DNA sequences of this sample code for an identical CDR3. The chain joins TRBV13 to TRBJ2-2; 10 bases map to TRBD1. This CDR3 spans 16 amino acids. Germline V gene sequence: CDR1 PRHDT, CDR2 FYEKMQ (reference sequence). Unmatched junction bases numbered 8, after V lost 5 bases and J lost 5 bases. The CDR3 nucleotides read TGTGCCAGCAGCCAGGGGGACAGGGGAGGAACCGGGGAGCTGTTTTTT. Amino acid sequence: CASSQGDRGGTGELFF.

The rearrangement links TRBV15 to TRBJ2-7; D tentatively reads TRBD1 or TRBD2 (5 bases each). The V end lost 5 bases, the J end lost 2 bases, and 13 bases lay between the germline ends. The CDR3 has 14 amino acids. The germline CDR1 and CDR2 sequences are LNHNV and YYDKDF (reference sequence). The CDR3 sequence: CATSPGWGTYEQYF. The CDR3 DNA follows: TGTGCCACCAGCCCGGGGTGGGGGACCTACGAGCAGTACTTC.

This chain joins TRBV28 and TRBJ2-7; 7 positions agree with TRBD2. In germline, CDR1 is MDHEN, CDR2 SYDVKM. The CDR3 totals 15 residues. V was clipped by 3 bases and J by 1 base; unmatched bases: 6. The CDR3 DNA reads as TGTGCCAGCAGTTTTGGGGGGGGAACGTCCTACGAGCAGTACTTC. Residues: CASSFGGGTSYEQYF.

By frequency in the sample, this clone is medium-sized. In DNA, the CDR3 is TGCGAGGAGCCGGGACAGGGGGCCTACGAGCAGTACTTC. It codes for CEEPGQGAYEQYF. The V call is TRBV10-1, the J call TRBJ2-7; 11 nucleotides align to TRBD1. CDR3 length: 13 amino acids. Germline lookup yields CDR1 WNHNN and CDR2 SYGVQD (reference sequence).

CDR3 loop: CSVGGDPYEQYF. The CDR3 DNA follows: TGCAGCGTTGGAGGGGACCCCTACGAGCAGTACTTC. The chain is built from TRBV29-1 and TRBJ2-7, with D possibly being TRBD1 or TRBD2 (5 bases each). Trimming removed 4 bases from V and 2 bases from J, with 9 bases in between. The germline CDR1 and CDR2 sequences are SQVTM and ANQGSEA. The CDR3 runs to 12 residues.